These T cell receptor beta chains were read from a single sample in a study of T cell repertoires in cytomegalovirus infection. TCRdb called the reads again in MiXCR, with one record for every CDR3 protein. Of about 830,000 distinct CDR3 sequences in the sample, 30% to 35% were seen once. No antigen is known for these receptors. The sample consisted of cultured CD8+ T cells from PBMCs, taken from culture after CMV antigen stimulation. These receptor sequences come from a human donor in good health (CMV status not recorded). Some clones in this sample may be carry-over from other donors' samples. CDR3s include the opening cysteine and the closing phenylalanine or tryptophan. The order of the fields is clone size, J gene, D gene, V gene, CDR3 protein, CDR3 DNA. D genes are given only for firm matches. Clone size, where shown, is once, few, many, or a class for clones that have expanded.

size: -
J: TRBJ1-1
D: -
V: TRBV6-2/TRBV6-3
CDR3: CASSHRTVLTEAFF
DNA: TGTGCCAGCAGCCACCGGACGGTACTCACTGAAGCTTTCTTT

size: few
J: TRBJ1-1
D: TRBD1
V: TRBV7-9
CDR3: CASSLAWTGGELNTEAFF
DNA: TGTGCCAGCAGCTTAGCGTGGACAGGGGGCGAACTGAACACTGAAGCTTTCTTT

size: -
J: TRBJ1-2
D: -
V: TRBV24-1
CDR3: CATSDFGASGYTF
DNA: TGTGCCACCAGTGATTTTGGGGCGTCTGGCTACACCTTC

size: -
J: TRBJ2-3
D: -
V: TRBV2
CDR3: CARRGLGDIDTQYF
DNA: TGTGCCAGAAGGGGATTAGGCGATATAGATACGCAGTATTTT

size: -
J: TRBJ1-1
D: -
V: TRBV4-1
CDR3: CASSQDPAAANTEAFF
DNA: TGCGCCAGCAGCCAAGATCCAGCGGCGGCGAACACTGAAGCTTTCTTT

size: -
J: TRBJ1-2
D: -
V: TRBV27
CDR3: CASGFPRYGYTF
DNA: TGTGCCAGCGGCTTCCCCCGCTATGGCTACACCTTC

size: few
J: TRBJ1-1
D: TRBD1
V: TRBV6-5
CDR3: CASIETGLNTEAFF
DNA: TGTGCCAGCATCGAGACAGGGCTGAACACTGAAGCTTTCTTT

size: -
J: TRBJ2-3
D: TRBD2
V: TRBV29-1
CDR3: CSVEGAGEITDTQYF
DNA: TGCAGCGTTGAAGGCGCGGGGGAAATCACAGATACGCAGTATTTT

size: many
J: TRBJ2-5
D: -
V: TRBV7-2
CDR3: CASSQRGGVGGSETQYF
DNA: TGTGCCAGCAGCCAGAGGGGCGGGGTTGGGGGTTCGGAGACCCAGTACTTC

size: -
J: TRBJ1-1
D: TRBD1
V: TRBV13
CDR3: CASSFGTGGVAFF
DNA: TGTGCCAGCAGCTTTGGGACAGGGGGTGTAGCTTTCTTT

size: -
J: TRBJ2-1
D: TRBD2
V: TRBV5-6
CDR3: CATGLGGNEQFF
DNA: TGTGCCACGGGACTAGGTGGCAATGAGCAGTTCTTC

size: few
J: TRBJ2-3
D: TRBD1
V: TRBV7-6
CDR3: CASSFPAGTGMALDEDTQYF
DNA: TGTGCCAGCAGCTTCCCCGCCGGGACAGGGATGGCCTTGGATGAAGATACGCAGTATTTT

size: many
J: TRBJ1-5
D: -
V: TRBV7-9
CDR3: CASSSPGQGNQPQHF
DNA: TGTGCCAGCAGCTCCCCTGGGCAGGGTAATCAGCCCCAGCATTTT

size: -
J: TRBJ1-1
D: -
V: TRBV6-5
CDR3: CASSYSEGPNTEAFF
DNA: TGTGCCAGCAGTTACTCTGAGGGTCCGAACACTGAAGCTTTCTTT

size: -
J: TRBJ1-2
D: -
V: TRBV15
CDR3: CATSRDQVGYTF
DNA: TGTGCCACCAGCAGAGATCAGGTTGGCTACACCTTC